This T cell receptor (beta chain) was captured by sequencing in a study of OX40 agonist ivuxolimab in advanced cancers. TCRdb keeps only in-frame clones here, not all; method: immunoSEQ multiplex PCR. The sample lists 130,000 or so clones; 93% were seen once. The CDR3 extends over 15 amino acids. V lost 4 bases to trimming and J lost 0 bases, with 11 bases between them. Germline V CDR1 and CDR2: MNHNS, SASEGT. Material: CD4+ or CD8+ T cells sorted from blood, obtained in a trial of the OX40 agonist ivuxolimab. The receptor was isolated from an adult with an advanced solid tumor such as melanoma, head and neck, liver or kidney cancer. The genes are TRBV6-1 and TRBJ2-3; possible D gene TRBD1, 6 bases. CDR3 DNA: TGTGCCAGCAGTGGAAACAGGGTTAGCACAGATACGCAGTATTTT. Its protein product is CASSGNRVSTDTQYF.